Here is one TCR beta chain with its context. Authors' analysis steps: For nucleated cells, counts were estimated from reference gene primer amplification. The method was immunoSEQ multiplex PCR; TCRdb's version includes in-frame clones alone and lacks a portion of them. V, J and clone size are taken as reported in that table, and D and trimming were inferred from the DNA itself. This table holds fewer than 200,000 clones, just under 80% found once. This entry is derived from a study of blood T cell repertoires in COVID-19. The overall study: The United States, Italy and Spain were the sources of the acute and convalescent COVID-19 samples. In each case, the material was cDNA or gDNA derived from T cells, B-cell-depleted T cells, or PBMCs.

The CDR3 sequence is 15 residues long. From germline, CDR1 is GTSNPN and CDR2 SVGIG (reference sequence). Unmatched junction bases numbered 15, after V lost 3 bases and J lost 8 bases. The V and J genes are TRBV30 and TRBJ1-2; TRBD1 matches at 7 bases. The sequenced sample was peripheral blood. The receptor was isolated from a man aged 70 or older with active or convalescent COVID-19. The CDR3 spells CAWSPGQLSRSGYTF. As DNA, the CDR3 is TGTGCCTGGAGCCCGGGACAGCTAAGCCGGTCCGGCTACACCTTC. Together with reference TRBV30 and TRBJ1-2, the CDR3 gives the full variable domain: SQTIHQWPATLVQPVGSPLSLECTVEGTSNPNLYWYRQAAGRGLQLLFYSVGIGQISSEVPQNLSASRPQDRQFILSSKKLLLSDSGFYLCAWSPGQLSRSGYTFGSGTRLTVV.